Below are 7 T cell receptor beta chains sequenced from a single sample in a study of T cells after somatic rescue of genetic block. Sequencing was performed with immunoSEQ multiplex PCR; in TCRdb, only in-frame clones are kept and a portion is missing. There are tens of thousands of clones in the sample; approximately 90% occur only once, and 1.5% to 2% lies in the top ten. Sequenced: peripheral blood mononuclear cells (PBMCs). The receptors shown here come from a woman aged 18-35 years.

CDR3 DNA sequence: TGTGCCAGCCGGAGGAGAGCGGGAGGATCCTACGAGCAGTACTTC. Its translation: CASRRRAGGSYEQYF. This chain joins TRBV28 and TRBJ2-5; TRBD2 matches at 9 bases. The J call may be wrong; the DNA end is better matched by TRBJ2-7. Germline V gives CDR1 MDHEN, CDR2 SYDVKM. The CDR3 covers 15 residues.

The CDR3 nucleotides are TGTGCCAGTAGTATGGCGGGAGTAGCGGGAGAGGCAGATACGCAGTATTTT. Translating it yields CASSMAGVAGEADTQYF. The chain carries TRBV19 and TRBJ2-3; 9 nucleotides agree with TRBD2. Germline CDR1 is LNHDA and CDR2 is SQIVND (reference sequence). V lost 3 bases and J lost 4; bases outside the gene matches: 11. The CDR3 is 17 residues long.

The genes are TRBV9 and TRBJ2-7, with 12 bases identical to TRBD2. The length of the CDR3 is 14 residues. The germline V gene encodes CDR1 SGDLS and CDR2 YYNGEE. The ends lost 0 bases at V and 7 bases at J; junction bases unmatched: 2. The CDR3 loop is CASSVDLAGGEQYF. DNA of the CDR3: TGTGCCAGCAGCGTAGATCTAGCGGGAGGGGAGCAGTACTTC. The whole variable domain, filled in from reference TRBV9 and TRBJ2-7, reads DSGVTQTPKHLITATGQRVTLRCSPRSGDLSVYWYQQSLDQGLQFLIQYYNGEERAKGNILERFSAQQFPDLHSELNLSSLELGDSALYFCASSVDLAGGEQYFGPGTRLTVT.

Only one count was recorded for this clone. The chain recombines TRBV28 with TRBJ1-2, with D possibly matching TRBD1 (5 bases). Germline CDR1 is MDHEN and CDR2 is SYDVKM. The V end lost 6 bases, the J end lost 7 bases, and 18 bases lay between the germline ends. The length of the CDR3 is 14 residues. The CDR3, as DNA: TGTGCCAGCAGAGAAATTGGGACTTTTGGTGGCTACACCTTC. Its translation: CASREIGTFGGYTF.

The chain employs TRBV10-3 and TRBJ2-7, with 9 positions matching TRBD1. The germline CDR1 and CDR2 sequences are ENHRY and SYGVKD. This CDR3 contains 12 residues. V lost 11 bases and J lost 3; bases outside the gene matches: 5. CDR3 amino acids: CAVGQGLYEQYF. The CDR3 DNA is TGTGCCGTGGGACAGGGTCTCTACGAGCAGTACTTC.

This chain uses TRBV9 with TRBJ2-1; the D gene is possibly TRBD2 (5 bases). With 0 bases removed from V and 9 bases from J, the gap between germline ends came to 13 bases. The CDR3 runs 14 residues. CDR1 and CDR2 (germline): SGDLS, YYNGEE. CDR3 sequence (DNA): TGTGCCAGCAGCGTAGCGGGGTCTAATAGTGAGCAGTTCTTC. Amino acids: CASSVAGSNSEQFF. Using reference TRBV9 and TRBJ2-1 for the parts outside the CDR3, the full variable domain is DSGVTQTPKHLITATGQRVTLRCSPRSGDLSVYWYQQSLDQGLQFLIQYYNGEERAKGNILERFSAQQFPDLHSELNLSSLELGDSALYFCASSVAGSNSEQFFGPGTRLTVL.

This chain uses TRBV7-9 with TRBJ2-7; D is unresolved. This CDR3 comprises 16 residues. With 5 bases removed from V and 5 bases from J, the gap between germline ends came to 22 bases. The germline gives CDR1 SEHNR, CDR2 FQNEAQ (reference sequence). The CDR3 DNA reads as TGTGCCAGCAGCCCCCAGCCTACTTTAACCTCTGACGAGCAGTACTTC. It codes for CASSPQPTLTSDEQYF.